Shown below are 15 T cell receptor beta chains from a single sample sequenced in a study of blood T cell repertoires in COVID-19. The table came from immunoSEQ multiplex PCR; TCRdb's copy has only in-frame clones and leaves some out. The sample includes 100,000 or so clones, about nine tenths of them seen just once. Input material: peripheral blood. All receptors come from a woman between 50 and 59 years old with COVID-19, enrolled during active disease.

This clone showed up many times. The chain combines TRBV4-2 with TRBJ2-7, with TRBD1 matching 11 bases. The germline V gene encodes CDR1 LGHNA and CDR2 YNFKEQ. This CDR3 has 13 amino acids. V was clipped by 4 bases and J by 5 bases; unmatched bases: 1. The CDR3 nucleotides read TGTGCCAGCAGCCCGGGACAGGGGGACGAGCAGTACTTC. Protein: CASSPGQGDEQYF.

The CDR3 coding sequence is TGTGCCAGCATGGCAGGGGTGGGCAATCAGCCCCAGCATTTT. Amino acid sequence: CASMAGVGNQPQHF. The chain couples TRBV6-5 to TRBJ1-5; D is perhaps TRBD1 (6 bases). Between the trimmed V and J ends, which lost 7 bases and 2 bases, there was a span of 12 bases. The CDR3 extends over 14 amino acids. CDR1 MNHEY and CDR2 SVGAGI come from the germline V gene.

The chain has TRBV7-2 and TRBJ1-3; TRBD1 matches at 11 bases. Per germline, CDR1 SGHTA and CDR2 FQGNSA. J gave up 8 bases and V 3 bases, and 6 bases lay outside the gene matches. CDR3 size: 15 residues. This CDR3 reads CASSFIGTGGDTIYF. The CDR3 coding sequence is TGTGCCAGCAGCTTTATAGGGACAGGGGGAGACACCATATATTTT.

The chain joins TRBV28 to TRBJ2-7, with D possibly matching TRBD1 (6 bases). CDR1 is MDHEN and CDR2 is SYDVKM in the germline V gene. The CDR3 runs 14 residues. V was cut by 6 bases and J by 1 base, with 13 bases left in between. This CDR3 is CASSGRDTSYEQYF. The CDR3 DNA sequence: TGTGCCAGCAGCGGACGGGACACTTCCTACGAGCAGTACTTC.

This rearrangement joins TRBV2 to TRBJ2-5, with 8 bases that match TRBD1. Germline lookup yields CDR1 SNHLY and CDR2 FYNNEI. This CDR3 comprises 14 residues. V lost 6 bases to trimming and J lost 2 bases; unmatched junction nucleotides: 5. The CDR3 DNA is TGTGCCAGCAGCTGGACAGGGCCTCAAGAGACCCAGTACTTC. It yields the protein CASSWTGPQETQYF.

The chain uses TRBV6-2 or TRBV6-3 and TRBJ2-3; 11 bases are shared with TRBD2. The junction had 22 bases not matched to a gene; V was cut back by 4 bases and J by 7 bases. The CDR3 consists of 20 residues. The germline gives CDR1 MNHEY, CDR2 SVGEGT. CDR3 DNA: TGTGCCAGCAGTTTCGACGCCGGGACTAGCGGACCGGACCGGGGAAATACGCAGTATTTT. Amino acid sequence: CASSFDAGTSGPDRGNTQYF.

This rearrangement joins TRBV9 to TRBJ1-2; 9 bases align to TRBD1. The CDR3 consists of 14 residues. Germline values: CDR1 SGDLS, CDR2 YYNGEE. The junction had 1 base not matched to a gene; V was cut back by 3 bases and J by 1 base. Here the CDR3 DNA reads TGTGCCAGCAGCGCGGACAGGGGTAACTATGGCTACACCTTC. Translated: CASSADRGNYGYTF. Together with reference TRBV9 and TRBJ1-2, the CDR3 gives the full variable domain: DSGVTQTPKHLITATGQRVTLRCSPRSGDLSVYWYQQSLDQGLQFLIQYYNGEERAKGNILERFSAQQFPDLHSELNLSSLELGDSALYFCASSADRGNYGYTFGSGTRLTVV.

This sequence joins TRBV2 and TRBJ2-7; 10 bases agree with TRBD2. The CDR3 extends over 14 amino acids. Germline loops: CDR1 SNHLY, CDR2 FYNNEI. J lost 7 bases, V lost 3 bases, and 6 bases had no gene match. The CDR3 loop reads CASSEASGGGEQYF. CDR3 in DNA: TGTGCCAGCAGTGAGGCTAGCGGGGGAGGAGAGCAGTACTTC.

The CDR3 reads CASSPMNYGYTF. The CDR3 DNA reads as TGTGCCAGCAGCCCTATGAACTATGGCTACACCTTC. J is TRBJ1-2 and V is TRBV7-9; no reliable D call. This CDR3 region has 12 residues. CDR1 SEHNR and CDR2 FQNEAQ come from the germline V gene (reference sequence). The V and J ends lost 5 bases and 2 bases respectively, with 6 bases between them.

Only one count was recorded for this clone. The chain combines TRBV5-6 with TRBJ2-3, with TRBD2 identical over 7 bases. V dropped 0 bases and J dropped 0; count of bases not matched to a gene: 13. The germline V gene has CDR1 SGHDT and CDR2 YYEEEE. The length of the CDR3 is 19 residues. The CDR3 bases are TGTGCCAGCAGCTTGGTGGGGCTAGCGGCGCTTACTAGCACAGATACGCAGTATTTT. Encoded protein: CASSLVGLAALTSTDTQYF.

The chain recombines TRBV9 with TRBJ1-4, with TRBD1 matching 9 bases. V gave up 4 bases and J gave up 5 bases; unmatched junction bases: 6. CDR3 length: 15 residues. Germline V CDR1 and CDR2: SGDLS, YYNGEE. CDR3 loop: CASSLRTGENEKLFF. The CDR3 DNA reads TGTGCCAGCAGCCTCCGGACAGGGGAGAATGAAAAACTGTTTTTT.

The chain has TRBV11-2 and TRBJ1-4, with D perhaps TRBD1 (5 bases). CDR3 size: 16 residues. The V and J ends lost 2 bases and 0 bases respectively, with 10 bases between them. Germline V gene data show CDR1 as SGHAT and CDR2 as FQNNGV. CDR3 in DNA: TGTGCCAGCAGCTTACAGGGTGCAACAACTAATGAAAAACTGTTTTTT. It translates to CASSLQGATTNEKLFF.

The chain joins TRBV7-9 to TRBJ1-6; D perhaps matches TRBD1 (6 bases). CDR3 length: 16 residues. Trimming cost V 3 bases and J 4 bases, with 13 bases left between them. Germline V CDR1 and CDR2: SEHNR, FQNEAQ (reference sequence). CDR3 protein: CASSFITGQYNSPLHF. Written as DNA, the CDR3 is TGTGCCAGCAGCTTTATAACCGGACAGTATAATTCACCCCTCCACTTT.

The CDR3 reads CATSDASGGLTDTQYF. CDR3 in DNA: TGTGCCACCAGTGATGCTAGCGGGGGTCTCACAGATACGCAGTATTTT. The chain links TRBV24-1 to TRBJ2-3; 10 positions agree with TRBD2. The CDR3 spans 16 residues. The junction had 4 bases not matched to a gene; V was cut back by 3 bases and J by 2 bases. Germline CDR1 reads KGHDR; CDR2 reads SFDVKD.

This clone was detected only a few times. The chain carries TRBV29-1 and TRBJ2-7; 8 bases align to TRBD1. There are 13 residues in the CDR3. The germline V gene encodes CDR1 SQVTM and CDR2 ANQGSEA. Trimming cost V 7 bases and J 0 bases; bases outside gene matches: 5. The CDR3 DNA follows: TGCAGCGCTAACAGGGGGACCTCCTACGAGCAGTACTTC. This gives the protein CSANRGTSYEQYF.